What follows are 9 T cell receptor beta chains derived from one specimen sequenced in a study of Graves' ophthalmopathy and Graves' hyperthyroidism. Researchers took RNA transcripts and amplified TCR beta CDR3 regions from them. The first-round RT-PCR employed HTBI primers together with the Qiagen OneStep RT-PCR kit. A multiplex PCR was then performed as the second round. Each CDR3 protein gets one entry after TCRdb re-called the multiplex PCR reads with MiXCR. The repertoire holds fewer than 600,000 distinct CDR3 sequences, with over 13% as singletons. The sequenced sample was blood. The receptors shown here come from a woman aged 25 to 45 with Graves' ophthalmopathy.

Notes on this clonotype: The junction departs from germline at one end; a sequencing error may be responsible. The chain combines TRBV5-1 with TRBJ2-7; 9 nucleotides match TRBD1. There are 15 residues in the CDR3. Germline CDR1 and CDR2: SGHRS and YFSETQ. This CDR3 reads CARSLQGASSYEQYF. The CDR3 DNA sequence: TGCGCCAGAAGCTTACAGGGGGCTAGCTCCTACGAGCAGTACTTC.

This clonotype occurred many times. The V and J genes are TRBV2 and TRBJ2-7; 13 bases fit TRBD2. Germline V gene sequence: CDR1 SNHLY, CDR2 FYNNEI. This CDR3 region has 14 residues. V lost 6 bases to trimming and J lost 7 bases; unmatched junction nucleotides: 6. The CDR3 is CASRRLAGGGEQYF. The CDR3 bases are TGTGCCAGCAGGAGACTAGCGGGAGGAGGGGAGCAGTACTTC. The variable domain in full, completed from reference TRBV2 and TRBJ2-7, reads EPEVTQTPSHQVTQMGQEVILRCVPISNHLYFYWYRQILGQKVEFLVSFYNNEISEKSEIFDDQFSVERPDGSNFTLKIRSTKLEDSAMYFCASRRLAGGGEQYFGPGTRLTVT.

This clonotype was counted ten times or more. V is TRBV27 and J is TRBJ1-2, with TRBD1 as a possible D gene (6 bases). Germline CDR1 reads MNHEY; CDR2 reads SMNVEV (reference sequence). This CDR3 is 15 amino acids long. The V and J ends lost 0 bases and 8 bases respectively, with 16 bases between them. CDR3 sequence reads: CASSLSLTQGKGYTF. The CDR3 nucleotides are TGTGCCAGCAGTTTATCCCTAACTCAGGGGAAAGGCTACACCTTC.

This clonotype was recorded at least ten times. V usage is TRBV20-1 and J usage is TRBJ2-2, with D perhaps being TRBD1 or TRBD2 (5 bases each). The CDR3 loop spans 13 amino acids. V lost 5 bases and J 6 bases, leaving 13 bases between the germline ends. Germline V gives CDR1 DFQATT, CDR2 SNEGSKA (reference sequence). CDR3 nucleotide sequence: TGCAGTGCTCCTACCGAGGGACCCGGGGAGCTGTTTTTT. It specifies CSAPTEGPGELFF.

This clonotype was found many times. The chain has TRBV2 and TRBJ1-1; D is unresolved. In germline, CDR1 is SNHLY, CDR2 FYNNEI. The CDR3 has 16 residues. The V end lost 0 bases, the J end lost 1 base, and 12 bases lay between the germline ends. This CDR3 is CASSEAHPWENTEAFF. In DNA, the CDR3 is TGTGCCAGCAGTGAAGCTCACCCCTGGGAGAACACTGAAGCTTTCTTT.

This clonotype showed up many times. The chain employs TRBV6-5 and TRBJ1-1, with a weak D call TRBD1 (5 bases). Germline CDR1 reads MNHEY; CDR2 reads SVGAGI. The CDR3 spans 17 residues. V gave up 0 bases and J gave up 7 bases, with 21 bases separating them. The CDR3, as DNA: TGTGCCAGCAGTTACTCGAGTGAGAGGGACCCGCATTTTGAAGCTTTCTTT. Its translation is CASSYSSERDPHFEAFF.

CDR3: CASSLLGGGRPQHF. The DNA of the CDR3 is TGTGCCAGCAGTTTACTGGGCGGAGGTAGGCCCCAGCATTTT. V is TRBV27 and J is TRBJ1-5; unclear D gene. This CDR3 is built from 14 residues. Trimming pared 2 bases from V and 9 bases from J, leaving 14 bases between. Germline V CDR1 and CDR2: MNHEY, SMNVEV (reference sequence).

This clonotype was picked up many times. The V call is TRBV5-1, the J call TRBJ1-1; unclear D gene. The length of the CDR3 is 13 residues. CDR1 is SGHRS and CDR2 is YFSETQ in the germline V gene. V lost 1 base and J 4 bases, leaving 8 bases between the germline ends. The CDR3 region has the DNA TGCGCCAGCAGCTTGAAAGAGGGCACTGAAGCTTTCTTT. Translation gives CASSLKEGTEAFF.

The table lists this clonotype with many counts. This sequence joins TRBV6-1 and TRBJ1-5; unclear D gene. Germline CDR1 reads MNHNS; CDR2 reads SASEGT. The CDR3 length is 14 residues. V shed 7 bases and J shed 4 bases, with 14 bases lying between them. CDR3 nucleotide sequence: TGTGCCAGCACTAGAAGGTCAGCTAATCAGCCCCAGCATTTT. Protein product: CASTRRSANQPQHF.